These 9 T cell receptor beta chains were sequenced from one sample in a study of shared clonotypes between healthy human individuals. The data were produced by immunoSEQ multiplex PCR, yet TCRdb's version contains in-frame clones alone and is incomplete. The sample holds a few million clones, approximately 94% seen once. The sequenced material came from naive CD4+ T cells sorted from blood. The subset is: CD45RA+ positively selected. The source of these receptors is a man aged 18 to 35 in good health.

Concerning this clone itself: Other DNA variants within this sample encode the same CDR3. The chain couples TRBV30 to TRBJ1-1; tentatively, D is TRBD1 (5 bases). The V end was cut by 0 bases, the J end by 5 bases, with 10 bases between. This CDR3 has 13 amino acids. CDR1 and CDR2 (germline): GTSNPN, SVGIG (reference sequence). The CDR3 DNA sequence: TGTGCCTGGAGTGTACGTAGGGGAACTGAAGCTTTCTTT. This translates into CAWSVRRGTEAFF.

V and J are TRBV10-3 and TRBJ1-1; D not resolved. CDR3 length equals 15 residues. The V and J ends lost 1 base and 0 bases respectively, with 9 bases between them. Germline lookup yields CDR1 ENHRY and CDR2 SYGVKD. The CDR3 reads CAISEFTGVNTEAFF. Here the CDR3 DNA reads TGTGCCATCAGTGAGTTCACCGGGGTGAACACTGAAGCTTTCTTT.

This clone came up once. The chain uses TRBV7-2 and TRBJ2-2; D is ambiguous. CDR1 is SGHTA and CDR2 is FQGNSA in the germline V gene. The V end lost 0 bases, the J end lost 7 bases, and 3 bases lay between the germline ends. This CDR3 has 12 amino acids. The CDR3 protein is CASSLAGGELFF. The DNA for the CDR3 is TGTGCCAGCAGCTTAGCGGGCGGGGAGCTGTTTTTT. The variable domain in full, completed from reference TRBV7-2 and TRBJ2-2, reads GAGVSQSPSNKVTEKGKDVELRCDPISGHTALYWYRQSLGQGLEFLIYFQGNSAPDKSGLPSDRFSAERTGGSVSTLTIQRTQQEDSAVYLCASSLAGGELFFGEGSRLTVL.

The chain uses TRBV5-4 and TRBJ2-4, with D maybe TRBD2 (6 bases). Germline CDR1 is SGHNT and CDR2 is YYREEE (reference sequence). The CDR3 length is 14 residues. V shed 3 bases and J shed 7 bases, with 14 bases lying between them. CDR3 residues: CASSSAGTVNIQYF. Written as DNA, the CDR3 is TGTGCCAGCAGCTCCGCGGGAACGGTGAACATTCAGTACTTC.

Comment on this clone: One end of the junction is discordant with germline, which a read error may explain. CDR3 coding DNA: TGCGCCAGCAGCCTAAGTCCGGGCGCGGGAACCACCATATATTTT. Translating it yields CASSLSPGAGTTIYF. The chain is built from TRBV4-3 and TRBJ1-3, with D hard to call. This CDR3 has 15 residues. Germline V gene data show CDR1 as LGHNA and CDR2 as YSLEER.

The chain links TRBV19 to TRBJ1-6; D is uncertain. V lost 5 bases and J 5 bases, leaving 16 bases between the germline ends. The CDR3 runs to 16 residues. Per germline, CDR1 LNHDA and CDR2 SQIVND (reference sequence). The CDR3 is CASSPQPGLNNSPLHF. The CDR3 coding sequence is TGTGCCAGTAGTCCTCAGCCGGGGTTAAATAATTCACCCCTCCACTTT.

The chain combines TRBV21-1 with TRBJ2-5; whether TRBD2, the table's D call, matches the DNA was not checked. TRBV21-1 is a pseudogene segment. CDR3 length: 16 residues. The CDR3 protein is CASQLPRDSTQETQYF. The DNA of the CDR3 is TGTGCCAGCCAACTCCCCCGGGACTCCACCCAAGAGACCCAGTACTTC.

The chain has TRBV7-9 and TRBJ2-7; no definite D call. Trimming cost V 0 bases and J 2 bases, with 14 bases left between them. Per germline, CDR1 SEHNR and CDR2 FQNEAQ (reference sequence). The CDR3 totals 16 residues. The CDR3 region has the DNA TGTGCCAGCAGCTTAGCCGCTGGCGCCGTAACCTACGAGCAGTACTTC. It is translated as CASSLAAGAVTYEQYF.

V gene TRBV28 combines with J gene TRBJ1-2; D not resolved. The germline V gene has CDR1 MDHEN and CDR2 SYDVKM. V was shortened by 3 bases and J by 8 bases, with 16 bases between the two germline ends. This CDR3 is built from 14 residues. This CDR3 is CASSFSFWIYGYTF. CDR3 bases: TGTGCCAGCAGTTTCAGTTTTTGGATTTACGGCTACACCTTC.